One sample yielded the 20 T cell receptor beta chains listed below, sequenced in a study of blood T cell repertoires in COVID-19. Produced via immunoSEQ multiplex PCR; TCRdb's table is partial and in-frame only. The sample shows 200,000 to 300,000 clones, just under 85% of them seen only once. Material for sequencing was peripheral blood. The receptor source for this set is an older woman with active or convalescent COVID-19.

The rearrangement joins TRBV19 to TRBJ2-1; 11 bases map to TRBD1. Germline trimming cut 5 bases from V and 6 bases from J; bases unmatched to any gene: 6. Germline CDR1 reads LNHDA; CDR2 reads SQIVND (reference sequence). This CDR3 has 15 residues. The CDR3: CASSYGTGGGNEQFF. The CDR3 nucleotides read TGTGCCAGTAGTTACGGGACAGGGGGAGGCAATGAGCAGTTCTTC.

This clone has a handful of counts. The chain is built from TRBV3-1 (or the pseudogene TRBV3-2) and TRBJ1-1, with 7 nucleotides matching TRBD1. Germline CDR1 is LGHDT and CDR2 is YNNKEL (reference sequence). Trimming at V came to 6 bases and at J to 6 bases, leaving 7 bases not matched to a gene. The CDR3 is 13 amino acids. CDR3 in amino acids: CASSQQGRAEAFF. Here the CDR3 DNA reads TGTGCCAGCAGTCAACAGGGGAGGGCTGAAGCTTTCTTT.

This chain joins TRBV24-1 and TRBJ2-1, with 8 bases that match TRBD2. The V segment lost 5 bases and the J segment 9 bases; nucleotides outside the gene matches: 11. CDR1 is KGHDR and CDR2 is SFDVKD in the germline V gene. This CDR3 region has 15 residues. The CDR3 coding sequence is TGTGCCACCAGTGGCGGGCGGGGGGTCCCGGGTGAGCAGTTCTTC. Translating gives CATSGGRGVPGEQFF.

The chain is built from TRBV4-1 and TRBJ1-1, with 7 positions matching TRBD1. Germline CDR1 is MGHRA and CDR2 is YSYEKL. The junction had 11 bases not matched to a gene; V was cut back by 0 bases and J by 4 bases. CDR3 size: 17 residues. The CDR3 loop reads CASSQESQGPAGTEAFF. In nucleotides, the CDR3 is TGCGCCAGCAGCCAAGAATCACAGGGGCCCGCCGGCACTGAAGCTTTCTTT.

The rearrangement links TRBV28 to TRBJ2-3, with D perhaps matching TRBD1 (6 bases). This CDR3 is built from 15 residues. V dropped 4 bases and J dropped 2 bases, with 13 bases sitting between them. In germline, CDR1 is MDHEN, CDR2 SYDVKM. CDR3 sequence (DNA): TGTGCCAGCAGTTCTACAGGGCTTTTCACAGATACGCAGTATTTT. It is translated as CASSSTGLFTDTQYF.

This sequence joins TRBV7-9 and TRBJ1-3, with D possibly matching TRBD1 (5 bases). This CDR3 has 18 residues. The germline V and J ends were trimmed by 3 bases and 3 bases, with 21 bases remaining between them. Germline CDR1 reads SEHNR; CDR2 reads FQNEAQ (reference sequence). The CDR3 region is CASSFGDVGRGLGNTIYF. CDR3 DNA: TGTGCCAGCAGCTTCGGAGACGTCGGGAGGGGCCTTGGAAACACCATATATTTT.

The CDR3 region is CASSIPPTGENQPQHF. The DNA of the CDR3 is TGTGCCAGTAGTATCCCGCCGACAGGCGAAAATCAGCCCCAGCATTTT. The V gene is TRBV19, the J gene TRBJ1-5, with D possibly TRBD1 on 6 matching bases. The CDR3 spans 16 residues. Germline CDR1 and CDR2: LNHDA and SQIVND (reference sequence). V was shortened by 3 bases and J by 4 bases, with 16 bases between the two germline ends.

About this clone itself: At one end, the junction sequence differs from germline, possibly due to a read error. This rearrangement joins TRBV7-7 to TRBJ1-4; D gene ambiguous. This CDR3 contains 16 residues. CDR1 and CDR2 from the germline V gene are SSHAT and FNYEAQ (reference sequence). The CDR3 region is CASSIPHGERNEKLFF. CDR3 bases: TGTGCTAGCAGCATCCCCCACGGGGAGAGGAATGAAAAACTGTTTTTT. The full variable domain, completed using reference TRBV7-7 and TRBJ1-4, is GAGVSQSPRYKVTKRGQDVTLRCDPISSHATLYWYQQALGQGPEFLTYFNYEAQPDKSGLPSDRFSAERPEGSISTLTIQRTEQRDSAMYRCASSIPHGERNEKLFFGSGTQLSVL.

The CDR3 is CAWDSGSGQPQHF. For the CDR3, the DNA is TGTGCCTGGGACTCAGGGAGCGGGCAGCCCCAGCATTTT. J is TRBJ1-5 and V is TRBV30; weak D call: TRBD1 (5 bases). The V end lost 5 bases, the J end lost 7 bases, and 15 bases lay between the germline ends. CDR3 length equals 13 residues. In germline, CDR1 is GTSNPN, CDR2 SVGIG (reference sequence).

The chain joins TRBV19 to TRBJ2-3; no firm D call. CDR1 is LNHDA and CDR2 is SQIVND in the germline V gene (reference sequence). This CDR3 comprises 13 residues. The ends were cut back, 3 bases at V and 4 bases at J, with 8 bases in the middle. CDR3: CASSIRLADTQYF. The CDR3 coding sequence is TGTGCCAGTAGTATTAGACTCGCAGATACGCAGTATTTT.

This sequence joins TRBV20-1 and TRBJ2-5; D unclear. V was cut by 3 bases and J by 9 bases, with 14 bases left in between. Germline V gene lookup returns CDR1 DFQATT and CDR2 SNEGSKA (reference sequence). The CDR3 spans 12 residues. In DNA, the CDR3 is TGCAGTGCTAGTATCCAGGCTGCGTCCCAGTACTTC. Protein: CSASIQAASQYF.

The V gene is TRBV5-1, the J gene TRBJ2-3; 7 bases are shared with TRBD1. From germline, CDR1 is SGHRS and CDR2 YFSETQ. The CDR3 totals 14 residues. V was clipped by 3 bases and J by 7 bases; unmatched bases: 8. CDR3 sequence reads: CASSSGTAENTQYF. Written as DNA, the CDR3 is TGCGCCAGCAGCTCTGGGACAGCCGAAAATACGCAGTATTTT.

CDR3 amino acids: CASSGRGRSYEQYF. Written as DNA, the CDR3 is TGTGCCAGCAGCGGGAGGGGCAGATCCTACGAGCAGTACTTC. The chain joins TRBV6-5 to TRBJ2-7; 8 positions match TRBD2. In germline, CDR1 is MNHEY, CDR2 SVGAGI. The CDR3 loop spans 14 amino acids. V shed 6 bases and J 1 base; nucleotides not matched to a gene: 5.

The chain carries TRBV5-1 and TRBJ2-1; 9 nucleotides match TRBD2. The trim removed 1 base at V and 1 base at J, leaving 3 bases unmatched. The germline V gene encodes CDR1 SGHRS and CDR2 YFSETQ. The CDR3 runs to 16 residues. The CDR3 nucleotides are TGCGCCAGCAGCTTGTTAGCGGGAGTATCCTACAATGAGCAGTTCTTC. Its translation is CASSLLAGVSYNEQFF.

This sequence joins TRBV7-3 and TRBJ2-2, with TRBD2 matching over 10 bases. The V segment lost 10 bases and the J segment 6 bases; nucleotides outside the gene matches: 5. From germline, CDR1 is SGHTA and CDR2 FQGTGA. The CDR3 spans 13 residues. CDR3 bases: TGTGCCACCTCTAGCGGGAGCCCCGGGGAGCTGTTTTTT. Translating it yields CATSSGSPGELFF.

J is TRBJ2-3 and V is TRBV7-9; tentative D call: TRBD1 (6 bases). Germline V gene data show CDR1 as SEHNR and CDR2 as FQNEAQ (reference sequence). This CDR3 is built from 14 residues. V lost 5 bases to trimming and J lost 6 bases, with 15 bases between them. The DNA for the CDR3 is TGTGCCAGCAGCGCAACAGGGTTCGGGGATACGCAGTATTTT. Translated, it gives CASSATGFGDTQYF. The variable domain in full, with the rest retrieved from reference TRBV7-9 and TRBJ2-3, is DTGVSQNPRHKITKRGQNVTFRCDPISEHNRLYWYRQTLGQGPEFLTYFQNEAQLEKSRLLSDRFSAERPKGSFSTLEIQRTEQGDSAMYLCASSATGFGDTQYFGPGTRLTVL.

The chain uses TRBV3-1 (or the pseudogene TRBV3-2) and TRBJ2-3; TRBD2 aligns across 7 bases. Germline V CDR1 and CDR2: LGHDT, YNNKEL (reference sequence). With V trimmed by 2 bases and J by 10 bases, 15 bases remained unmatched. The CDR3 is made up of 16 amino acids. In nucleotides, the CDR3 is TGTGCCAGCAGCCAATTCGGGCCAAGAGCTAGCGGCGCGCAGTATTTT. This codes for CASSQFGPRASGAQYF.

The chain joins TRBV28 to TRBJ1-5, with 7 bases identical to TRBD1. CDR1 and CDR2 from the germline V gene are MDHEN and SYDVKM. Unmatched junction bases numbered 7, after V lost 4 bases and J lost 1 base. This CDR3 region has 16 residues. In DNA form, the CDR3 reads TGTGCCAGCAGTTCCCGACAGGGTTGGAGCAATCAGCCCCAGCATTTT. Protein sequence: CASSSRQGWSNQPQHF.

The CDR3 loop reads CASSEGQGRGGYTF. CDR3 in DNA: TGTGCCAGCAGTGAAGGGCAGGGAAGGGGGGGCTACACCTTC. The rearrangement links TRBV2 to TRBJ1-2; D perhaps matches TRBD1 (6 bases). The CDR3 consists of 14 residues. The germline V and J ends were trimmed by 1 base and 8 bases, with 14 bases remaining between them. Germline V gives CDR1 SNHLY, CDR2 FYNNEI.

The chain carries TRBV10-3 and TRBJ1-2, with D perhaps TRBD1 (5 bases). This CDR3 spans 15 amino acids. Per the germline V gene, CDR1 is ENHRY and CDR2 is SYGVKD. Trimming removed 7 bases from V and 5 bases from J, with 20 bases in between. CDR3 nucleotides: TGTGCCATCACCCCCTCGGGCAGGGCTTTGTATGGCTACACCTTC. Residues: CAITPSGRALYGYTF.